A selection of T cell receptor beta chains follows, all from one sample in a study of blood T cells in healthy people across ages. TCRdb re-derived calls from the 5' RACE reads in MiXCR, one entry per CDR3 protein. Here the sample spans 800,000 or so distinct CDR3 sequences, 20% to 25% being singletons. This sample also appeared in a second study, on T cells of mothers and their children.

Sample: blood. The receptors were sampled from a boy younger than 18 in good health. Each CDR3 is given with its conserved first and last residue. Fields, in order: clone size, V gene, J gene, D gene, CDR3 DNA, CDR3 protein. A D gene is named only where the DNA matches it firmly. Expanded clones are given a class, and other clones once, few, many or no size at all.

>NA|TRBV7-8|TRBJ2-3|NA
TGTGCCAGCAGCCAACAAACAGATACGCAGTATTTT
CASSQQTDTQYF
>NA|TRBV5-5|TRBJ2-5|NA
TGTGCCAGCAACCCAGTAACAGGGTTGGAGACCCAGTACTTC
CASNPVTGLETQYF
>NA|TRBV7-3|TRBJ2-5|NA
TGTGCCACCAACAAGAGAGGGGGGGAGACCCAGTACTTC
CATNKRGGETQYF
>NA|TRBV7-3|TRBJ2-3|NA
TGTGCCAGCAGCTTCACAGGGACCCCAAGCACAGATACGCAGTATTTT
CASSFTGTPSTDTQYF
>few|TRBV7-2|TRBJ2-2|TRBD2
TGTGCCAGCAGCTTAACTAGCGGGGGGGCGAACACCGGGGAGCTGTTTTTT
CASSLTSGGANTGELFF
>few|TRBV27|TRBJ2-5|NA
TGTGCCAGCAGTTCCCGCTGGGACCAAGAGACCCAGTACTTC
CASSSRWDQETQYF
>NA|TRBV9|TRBJ1-4|NA
TGTGCCAGCAGCGAGGACGGATTTAATGAAAAACTGTTTTTT
CASSEDGFNEKLFF
>NA|TRBV6-5|TRBJ2-7|TRBD1
TGTGCCAGCAGACAAGGGACAGGGGACGTCTACGAGCAGTACTTC
CASRQGTGDVYEQYF
>NA|TRBV4-1|TRBJ1-1|NA
TGCGCCAGCAGCGCCGGGCTCATGAACACTGAAGCTTTCTTT
CASSAGLMNTEAFF
>few|TRBV20-1|TRBJ2-2|NA
TGCAGTGCCCGGATGCCGGGGGCCGGGGAGCTGTTTTTT
CSARMPGAGELFF
>few|TRBV29-1|TRBJ2-2|NA
TGCAGCGTTGAAGGAGGCTCGAACACCGGGGAGCTGTTTTTT
CSVEGGSNTGELFF
>NA|TRBV10-3|TRBJ1-2|TRBD1
TGTGCCATCAGTGAGTCGCAGGGGGCGCTCTATGGCTACACCTTC
CAISESQGALYGYTF
>NA|TRBV7-9|TRBJ2-7|TRBD2
TGTGCCAGCAGCGCTCGGATTGGACTAGCGGGAACCTACGAGCAGTACTTC
CASSARIGLAGTYEQYF
>NA|TRBV3-1|TRBJ1-2|NA
TGTGCCAGCAGCCAAGACCAGATACGGGCCAGTGGCTATGGCTACACCTTC
CASSQDQIRASGYGYTF
>few|TRBV28|TRBJ2-2|TRBD1
TGTGCCAGCACCTCGACAGGGCGCGACACCGGGGAGCTGTTTTTT
CASTSTGRDTGELFF
>few|TRBV7-9|TRBJ1-4|NA
TGTGCCAGCAGCTTCATTGGGGATGAAAAACTGTTTTTT
CASSFIGDEKLFF
>NA|TRBV11-2|TRBJ1-6|TRBD1
TGTGCCAGCAGCTCCCGGGGACAGGGGAGCTCCTATAATTCACCCCTCCACTTT
CASSSRGQGSSYNSPLHF
>few|TRBV4-1|TRBJ2-7|NA
TGCGCCAGCAGCCATGCTACTAGCTACGAGCAGTACTTC
CASSHATSYEQYF
>few|TRBV9|TRBJ1-4|NA
TGTGCCAGCAGCGGCACAGGGTATAATGAAAAACTGTTTTTT
CASSGTGYNEKLFF
>NA|TRBV9|TRBJ1-4|NA
TGTGCCAGCAGCGTAGCATCGAATGAAAAACTGTTTTTT
CASSVASNEKLFF
>once|TRBV20-1|TRBJ1-1|NA
TGCAGTGTTCCCTCGCGTTCGGGGAACACTGAAGCTTTCTTT
CSVPSRSGNTEAFF
>NA|TRBV15|TRBJ2-3|TRBD1
TGTGCCACCAGCAGAGGGACAGGGTTAGAAGATACGCAGTATTTT
CATSRGTGLEDTQYF
>NA|TRBV7-6|TRBJ2-7|TRBD1
TGTGCCAGCAGCTTAGCGCTGGGGCAGGGGGCGCATTACGAGCAGTACTTC
CASSLALGQGAHYEQYF
>NA|TRBV2|TRBJ2-3|TRBD2
TGTGCCAGCAATCGAGCGGGGGGACCCGGTACGCAGTATTTT
CASNRAGGPGTQYF
>few|TRBV4-3|TRBJ2-1|TRBD2
TGCGCCAGCAGCCAAGGGAGCGGGAGCTCCTACAATGAGCAGCTCTTC
CASSQGSGSSYNEQLF